This T cell receptor beta chain was identified during a study of human T cells and chemical hapten exposure. Study overall: Minor volume differences among pooled libraries chiefly drove per-sample TCR yield variation.

Time point defined: patch test 1, 2 weeks after DPC sensitization. Specified treatment: therapeutic diphenylcyclopropenone sensitization with weekly scalp DPC. This clonotype was counted once. What it binds is not known. The CDR3 contains 14 residues. Germline V gives CDR1 DFQATT, CDR2 SNEGSKA (reference sequence). V trimming: 3 bases; J trimming: 2 bases; junction bases outside the gene matches: 4. Study results and limitations: TCRs exceeding a frequency of 1 in 1000 stayed unchanged under DPC sensitization.

In the library, unique molecular identifiers were attached to individual cDNA molecules. Per the original methods: Counts of TCRs in each sample centred on a median of around 96,000 and extended from around 24,000 to 710,000. TCRdb independently ran MiXCR on the RACE reads; one entry per CDR3 protein. The V and J calls and clone size are TCRdb's, not the authors'. The sample lists approximately 110,000 distinct CDR3 sequences; approximately 9.9% were seen once. The chain is built from TRBV20-1 and TRBJ2-1; 7 nucleotides line up with TRBD2. Sequenced material: whole blood, taken in connection with sensitization to the hapten diphenylcyclopropenone (DPC). The sequence was obtained from a woman between 40 and 50 years old with alopecia areata. Some clones in this sample may be carry-over from other donors' samples. The CDR3 DNA reads TGCAGTGCTAGTTGGCGGGGGACCTACAATGAGCAGTTCTTC. This translates into CSASWRGTYNEQFF.